This T cell receptor (beta chain) was retrieved from a study of cytomegalovirus exposure and HLA in healthy donors. General study results and limits: The authors judged a highly shared variant cluster likely a sequencing artifact. Rates of TCR association differed by HLA locus in a later analysis, with DRB1 highest and HLA-C lowest. Across donors, most TCRs were seen rarely, yet some public ones were widespread.

The germline V gene encodes CDR1 MNHEY and CDR2 SVGAGI. V was clipped by 6 bases and J by 6 bases, with 9 bases between them. CDR3 length: 11 residues. Remarks on this clone: No antigen is known for it.

It was with 60 Vbeta and 13 Jbeta primers that the PCR ran. Profiled with immunoSEQ multiplex PCR; TCRdb holds only in-frame clones, not every one. The sample lists about 100,000 clones, under 80% occurring once. This chain uses TRBV6-5 with TRBJ2-7, with TRBD1 as a possible D gene (6 bases). The source material was PBMCs. This receptor was obtained from a woman aged 18-29 years in good health and CMV-seropositive. Here the CDR3 DNA reads TGTGCCAGCAGGGGGGCCGTCGAGCAGTACTTC. It translates to CASRGAVEQYF.